One sample yielded the 25 T cell receptor beta chains listed below, sequenced in a study of response to subunit inactivated influenza vaccine (dated by TCRdb to 2016 to 2019). The protocol used for the library was RT-PCR. Sequencer: Illumina HiSeq 2500. TCRdb applied fastp at Q25 and MiXCR to the public reads, then kept only in-frame beta chains. Each entry is one CDR3 protein sequence, shown with its most common DNA and genes. The sample yields roughly 620,000 distinct CDR3 sequences; approximately 10% were counted once. The ten largest account for roughly 9.6% of the sample. Another study also made use of these data, one on T cells expressing NK-cell markers. Looking at the second paper: The TCR beta cDNA libraries were made using 5'RACE template switching, a step that added both a universal primer site and unique molecular identifiers.

The material sequenced was PBMCs from blood, taken on the day of vaccination. Receptors were obtained from a man in his fifties or sixties who received an inactivated influenza vaccine. Donor details come from another sample of the same person, matched by shared clones.

This clonotype has just one count. V usage is TRBV5-6 and J usage is TRBJ1-2, with 8 bases identical to TRBD1. This CDR3 is built from 13 residues. Germline V gene data show CDR1 as SGHDT and CDR2 as YYEEEE. The trim removed 6 bases at V and 7 bases at J, leaving 8 bases unmatched. The CDR3 loop is CASTRDRSSGYTF. CDR3 DNA sequence: TGTGCCAGCACCCGGGACAGGTCCTCTGGCTACACCTTC.

This clonotype was detected ten times or more. The chain couples TRBV6-1 to TRBJ1-3; D gene unclear. V lost 6 bases to trimming and J lost 0 bases, with 9 bases between them. This CDR3 is 14 amino acids long. CDR1 MNHNS and CDR2 SASEGT come from the germline V gene. As DNA, the CDR3 is TGTGCCAGCAGACCACAGAGCTCTGGAAACACCATATATTTT. This gives the protein CASRPQSSGNTIYF.

The chain is built from TRBV6-5 and TRBJ1-1, with D tentatively TRBD1 (5 bases). The germline CDR1 and CDR2 sequences are MNHEY and SVGAGI. The CDR3 has 15 amino acids. Trimming shortened V by 4 bases and J by 5 bases, and 17 bases separated the two germline ends. CDR3 sequence (DNA): TGTGCCAGCAGTTCCCTACTCAGGGCATGGACTGAAGCTTTCTTT. Translated, it gives CASSSLLRAWTEAFF.

This clonotype was picked up many times. CDR3 sequence (DNA): TGTGCCAGCAGCTTGAATAGCGGGCGGGTCAATGAGCAGTTCTTC. Translated: CASSLNSGRVNEQFF. The chain recombines TRBV5-6 with TRBJ2-1; 7 bases match TRBD2. The germline V gene has CDR1 SGHDT and CDR2 YYEEEE. The CDR3 spans 15 residues. V lost 1 base to trimming and J lost 6 bases; unmatched junction nucleotides: 7.

Ten or more counts support this clonotype. The chain is built from TRBV7-2 and TRBJ2-4; 11 positions agree with TRBD2. CDR1 and CDR2 (germline): SGHTA, FQGNSA. After removal of 2 bases from V and 7 bases from J, the junction contained 10 bases not matched to a gene. The CDR3 covers 17 residues. As DNA, the CDR3 is TGTGCCAGCAGCTTATTCCTGCCTAGCGGGGGGCGGAACATTCAGTACTTC. It codes for CASSLFLPSGGRNIQYF.

This clonotype was seen a few times. The V and J genes are TRBV2 and TRBJ1-1; D remains ambiguous. This CDR3 contains 15 residues. Trimming took off 4 bases at V and 0 bases at J, with 12 bases between the two ends. Looked up from germline, CDR1 is SNHLY and CDR2 is FYNNEI. In DNA form, the CDR3 reads TGTGCCAGCAGTGTTGTACAGCCCATGAACACTGAAGCTTTCTTT. Protein sequence: CASSVVQPMNTEAFF. Filled out from reference TRBV2 and TRBJ1-1, the complete variable domain reads EPEVTQTPSHQVTQMGQEVILRCVPISNHLYFYWYRQILGQKVEFLVSFYNNEISEKSEIFDDQFSVERPDGSNFTLKIRSTKLEDSAMYFCASSVVQPMNTEAFFGQGTRLTVV.

This sequence joins TRBV30 and TRBJ2-1; no firm D call. The germline V and J ends were trimmed by 2 bases and 1 base, with 6 bases remaining between them. The CDR3 loop spans 13 amino acids. CDR1 is GTSNPN, CDR2 SVGIG, per germline (reference sequence). The CDR3 protein is CAWSKDSYNEQFF. CDR3 nucleotides: TGTGCCTGGAGTAAGGATTCCTACAATGAGCAGTTCTTC. The full variable domain, rest sourced from reference TRBV30 and TRBJ2-1, is SQTIHQWPATLVQPVGSPLSLECTVEGTSNPNLYWYRQAAGRGLQLLFYSVGIGQISSEVPQNLSASRPQDRQFILSSKKLLLSDSGFYLCAWSKDSYNEQFFGPGTRLTVL.

In this sample, this clonotype turned up a few times. The rearrangement links TRBV7-9 to TRBJ2-3; unclear D gene. The germline V and J ends were trimmed by 1 base and 2 bases, with 13 bases remaining between them. CDR3 size: 16 residues. Germline V gene data show CDR1 as SEHNR and CDR2 as FQNEAQ (reference sequence). In nucleotides, the CDR3 is TGTGCCAGCAGCTTAGGGCCCTTGGTGATCACAGATACGCAGTATTTT. Its protein is CASSLGPLVITDTQYF. Complete variable domain (other parts from reference TRBV7-9 and TRBJ2-3): DTGVSQNPRHKITKRGQNVTFRCDPISEHNRLYWYRQTLGQGPEFLTYFQNEAQLEKSRLLSDRFSAERPKGSFSTLEIQRTEQGDSAMYLCASSLGPLVITDTQYFGPGTRLTVL.

Here the CDR3 reads CASSMAGPSAEKLFF. CDR3 coding DNA: TGTGCCAGCAGCATGGCCGGGCCATCCGCGGAAAAACTGTTTTTT. The V gene is TRBV7-2, the J gene TRBJ1-4; D gene ambiguous. Trimming took 5 bases from V and 8 from J, leaving 18 bases between them. This CDR3 comprises 15 residues. The germline V gene encodes CDR1 SGHTA and CDR2 FQGNSA.

The chain joins TRBV28 to TRBJ1-4; no clear D. CDR1 and CDR2 from the germline V gene are MDHEN and SYDVKM. V lost 5 bases and J lost 3, with 16 bases in between. CDR3 length equals 16 residues. CDR3 nucleotide sequence: TGTGCCAGCAGTCCCCCGGGGTACGGCGCTAATGAAAAACTGTTTTTT. Its translation: CASSPPGYGANEKLFF.

The chain has TRBV20-1 and TRBJ2-3, with 7 nucleotides matching TRBD2. J gave up 0 bases and V 1 base, and 1 base lay outside the gene matches. The germline CDR1 and CDR2 sequences are DFQATT and SNEGSKA (reference sequence). The CDR3 contains 14 residues. CDR3 region: CSARVSGSTDTQYF. The CDR3 DNA reads TGCAGTGCTAGAGTTAGCGGGAGCACAGATACGCAGTATTTT.

This clonotype has just a few counts. The rearrangement uses TRBV20-1 and TRBJ2-5; maybe TRBD1 (5 bases). There are 12 residues in the CDR3. V dropped 6 bases and J dropped 4 bases, with 12 bases sitting between them. CDR1 is DFQATT, CDR2 SNEGSKA, per germline (reference sequence). CDR3 in amino acids: CSASDRGETQYF. DNA of the CDR3: TGCAGTGCGAGTGACAGAGGAGAGACCCAGTACTTC.

This chain uses TRBV6-2 or TRBV6-3 with TRBJ2-1, with 15 bases aligning to TRBD2. J was trimmed by 7 bases and V by 6 bases; bases with no gene match: 7. CDR1 and CDR2 from the germline V gene are MNHEY and SVGEGT. This CDR3 region has 16 residues. The CDR3 DNA sequence: TGTGCCAGCAGACGGACTAGCGGGGGGGCAATTAATGAGCAGTTCTTC. Translating it yields CASRRTSGGAINEQFF.

The sample holds a few counts of this clonotype. V gene TRBV4-3 combines with J gene TRBJ2-1; D possibly corresponds to TRBD2 (6 bases). V was pared by 4 bases and J by 4 bases, with 14 bases between. Germline CDR1 LGHNA, CDR2 YSLEER. There are 15 residues in the CDR3. The CDR3 reads CASSRYLAAYNEQFF. CDR3 nucleotides: TGCGCCAGCAGCCGATATTTAGCGGCTTACAATGAGCAGTTCTTC.

V usage is TRBV5-4 and J usage is TRBJ2-7, with D perhaps assigned TRBD1 or TRBD2 (5 bases each). Trimming took off 4 bases at V and 6 bases at J, with 23 bases between the two ends. CDR3 size: 16 residues. The germline V gene has CDR1 SGHNT and CDR2 YYREEE (reference sequence). The CDR3 DNA reads TGTGCCAGCAGCATAAACTCCGGGACGGCCCTCCGCGAGCAGTACTTC. Residues: CASSINSGTALREQYF.

This clonotype was recorded many times. J is TRBJ2-2 and V is TRBV29-1; TRBD1 matches at 9 bases. This CDR3 has 18 amino acids. V was clipped by 1 base and J by 4 bases; unmatched bases: 13. Germline values: CDR1 SQVTM, CDR2 ANQGSEA. In nucleotides, the CDR3 is TGCAGCGTTGAAGTGCGGACAGGGGCGAAGTTGTTCACCGGGGAGCTGTTTTTT. Its protein is CSVEVRTGAKLFTGELFF.

The V and J genes are TRBV6-5 and TRBJ2-1; D perhaps matches TRBD1 (5 bases). CDR1 MNHEY and CDR2 SVGAGI come from the germline V gene. With 0 bases removed from V and 3 bases from J, the gap between germline ends came to 12 bases. This CDR3 region has 16 residues. The CDR3 DNA sequence: TGTGCCAGCAGTTACTCCGGCAGGGCGAACTACAATGAGCAGTTCTTC. The encoded protein is CASSYSGRANYNEQFF.

The V gene is TRBV24-1, the J gene TRBJ2-1; D is possibly TRBD1 or TRBD2 (6 bases each). Germline V CDR1 and CDR2: KGHDR, SFDVKD. This CDR3 spans 14 amino acids. V was shortened by 3 bases and J by 6 bases, with 11 bases between the two germline ends. The CDR3 DNA sequence: TGTGCCACCAGTGATGGGAGGACAGTCAATGAGCAGTTCTTC. It encodes CATSDGRTVNEQFF.

V usage is TRBV5-1 and J usage is TRBJ2-1; the match to TRBD2 covers 11 bases. V lost 2 bases, J lost 8 bases, and 9 bases stayed unmatched. In germline, CDR1 is SGHRS, CDR2 YFSETQ. This CDR3 comprises 16 residues. CDR3 DNA: TGCGCCAGCAGCTTCCTCACTAGCGGGAGACGCCATGAGCAGTTCTTC. Protein: CASSFLTSGRRHEQFF.

This clonotype was observed a handful of times. The chain combines TRBV6-1 with TRBJ1-2; 7 nucleotides line up with TRBD1. Trimming took 1 base from V and 4 from J; bases not matched to a gene: 9. Germline-derived CDR1 and CDR2 are MNHNS and SASEGT. This CDR3 has 16 residues. The CDR3 sequence: CASSEDLGQPTYGYTF. The CDR3 DNA reads TGTGCCAGCAGTGAAGATTTGGGACAGCCAACCTATGGCTACACCTTC.

The chain uses TRBV5-1 and TRBJ2-7; 9 bases fit TRBD1. Trimming at V came to 5 bases and at J to 5 bases, leaving 8 bases not matched to a gene. The germline V gene has CDR1 SGHRS and CDR2 YFSETQ. The CDR3 loop spans 14 amino acids. The CDR3 reads CASRPGQGGNEQYF. The CDR3 DNA sequence: TGCGCCAGCAGACCGGGACAGGGAGGGAACGAGCAGTACTTC.

This clonotype came up many times. The J gene is TRBJ2-4, the V gene TRBV18; no reliable D call. Per the germline V gene, CDR1 is KGHSH and CDR2 is LQKENI. V was cut by 2 bases and J by 6 bases, with 5 bases left in between. The CDR3 is 12 amino acids. The CDR3 sequence is CASSPWGNIQYF. In DNA, the CDR3 is TGTGCCAGCTCACCATGGGGAAACATTCAGTACTTC.

This clonotype was counted a few times. V is TRBV5-1 and J is TRBJ2-2, with 10 bases matching TRBD2. Germline CDR1 and CDR2: SGHRS and YFSETQ. CDR3 length equals 14 residues. The junction had 4 bases not matched to a gene; V was cut back by 5 bases and J by 6 bases. The CDR3 sequence is CASRLAGVSGELFF. Written as DNA, the CDR3 is TGCGCCAGCAGGCTAGCGGGAGTGTCCGGGGAGCTGTTTTTT.

This clonotype came up many times. The chain links TRBV7-9 to TRBJ2-3, with D unclear. Germline CDR1 is SEHNR and CDR2 is FQNEAQ (reference sequence). V dropped 5 bases and J dropped 3 bases, with 21 bases sitting between them. The CDR3 is made up of 17 amino acids. The CDR3 nucleotides read TGTGCCAGCAGCCTCCCGGGCTTAGAAGAAGGGACAGATACGCAGTATTTT. It is translated as CASSLPGLEEGTDTQYF.

The chain links TRBV16 to TRBJ2-1; tentative D call: TRBD1 (6 bases). Between the trimmed V and J ends, which lost 0 bases and 1 base, there was a span of 10 bases. The CDR3 has 16 amino acids. Germline CDR1 KGHSY, CDR2 FQNENV. Here the CDR3 DNA reads TGTGCCAGCAGCCAATCCACAGGGATATCCTACAATGAGCAGTTCTTC. Protein: CASSQSTGISYNEQFF.